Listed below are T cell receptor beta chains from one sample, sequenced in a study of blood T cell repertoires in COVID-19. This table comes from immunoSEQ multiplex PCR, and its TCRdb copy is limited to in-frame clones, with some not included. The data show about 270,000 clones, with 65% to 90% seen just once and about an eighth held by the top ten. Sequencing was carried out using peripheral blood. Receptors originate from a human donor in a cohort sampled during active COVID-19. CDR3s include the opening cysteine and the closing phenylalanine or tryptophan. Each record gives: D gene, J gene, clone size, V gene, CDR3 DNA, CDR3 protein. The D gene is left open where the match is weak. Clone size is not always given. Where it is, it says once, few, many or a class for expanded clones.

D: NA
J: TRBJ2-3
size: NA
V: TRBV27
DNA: TGTGCCAGCAAGGTTACAGTTAGCACAGATACGCAGTATTTT
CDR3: CASKVTVSTDTQYF

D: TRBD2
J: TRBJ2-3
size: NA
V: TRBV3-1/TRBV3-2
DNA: TGTGCCAGCCTAGCGGGAGGGGGGGATACGCAGTATTTT
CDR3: CASLAGGGDTQYF

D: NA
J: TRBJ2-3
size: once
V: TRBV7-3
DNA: TGTGCCAGCAGCCTAAGCCCCCAGGCAGATACGCAGTATTTT
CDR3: CASSLSPQADTQYF

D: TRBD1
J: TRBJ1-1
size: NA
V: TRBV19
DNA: TGTGCCAGTAGTATCCGGACAGGGGTACTAATGAACACTGAAGCTTTCTTT
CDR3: CASSIRTGVLMNTEAFF

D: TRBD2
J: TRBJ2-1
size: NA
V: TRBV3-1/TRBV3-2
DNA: TGTGCCAGCAGCCCGCCCGGGAGGAGCTCCTACAATGAGCAGTTCTTC
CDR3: CASSPPGRSSYNEQFF

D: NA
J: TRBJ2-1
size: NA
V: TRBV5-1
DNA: TGCGCCAGCAGCTTGGGACAAGTAGTATACAATGAGCAGTTCTTC
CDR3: CASSLGQVVYNEQFF

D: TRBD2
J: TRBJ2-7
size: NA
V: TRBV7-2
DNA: TGTGCCAGCAGCTTAGAGAGCGGGAGCTCCTACGAGCAGTACTTC
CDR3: CASSLESGSSYEQYF

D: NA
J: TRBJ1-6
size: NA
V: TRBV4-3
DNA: TGCGCCAGCAGCCGGGGAGGGAAGTCCTATAATTCACCCCTCCACTTT
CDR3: CASSRGGKSYNSPLHF

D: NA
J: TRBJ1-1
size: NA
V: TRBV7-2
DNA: TGTGCCAGCAGCTTAGAGGGGGTAATGACTGAAGCTTTCTTT
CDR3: CASSLEGVMTEAFF

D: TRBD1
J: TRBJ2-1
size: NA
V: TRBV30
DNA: TGTGCCTGGGAAGCCCAAGGGACAGGGGGGGTTAACCAGTTCTTC
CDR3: CAWEAQGTGGVNQFF

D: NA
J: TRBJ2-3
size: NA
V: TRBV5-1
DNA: TGCGCCAGCAGCTTGATGGAGTGGGATACGCAGTATTTT
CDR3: CASSLMEWDTQYF

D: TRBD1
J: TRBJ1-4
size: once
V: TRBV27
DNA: TGTGCCAGCACTTACACTGGAGAGAGGGGGCTTAAAAAACTGTTTTTT
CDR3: CASTYTGERGLKKLFF

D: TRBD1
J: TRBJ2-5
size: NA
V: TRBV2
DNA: TGTGCCAGCAAGGACGGGACAGCCCAAGAGACCCAGTACTTC
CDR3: CASKDGTAQETQYF

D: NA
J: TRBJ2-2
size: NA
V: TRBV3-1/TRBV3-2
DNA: TGTGCCAGCAGCCGAACAGGGCCCGGGGAGCTGTTTTTT
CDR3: CASSRTGPGELFF

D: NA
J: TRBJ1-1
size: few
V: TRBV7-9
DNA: TGTGCCAGCAGCTTAAACGAGGGCACTGAAGCTTTCTTT
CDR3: CASSLNEGTEAFF

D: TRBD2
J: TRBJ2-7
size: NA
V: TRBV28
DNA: TGTGCCAGCAGTCAGCCGGGACTAGCGGGAGATGGCGAGCAGTACTTC
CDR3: CASSQPGLAGDGEQYF

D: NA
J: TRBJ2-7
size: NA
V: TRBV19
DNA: TGTGCCAGTAGTCCACGGACAGACCCAAAAAGAGAGTACTTC
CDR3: CASSPRTDPKREYF

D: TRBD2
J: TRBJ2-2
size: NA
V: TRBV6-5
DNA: TGTGCCAGCAGGAGCGGGACGGGGGACACCGGGGAGCTGTTTTTT
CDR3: CASRSGTGDTGELFF

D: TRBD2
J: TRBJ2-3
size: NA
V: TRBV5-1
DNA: TGCGCCAGCAGCTTGCAGGATAGCGGGAGTCCAGATACGCAGTATTTT
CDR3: CASSLQDSGSPDTQYF

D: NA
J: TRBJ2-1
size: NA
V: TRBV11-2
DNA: TGTGCCAGCAGCTTACTTCGGGTATCCTACAATGAGCAGTTCTTC
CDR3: CASSLLRVSYNEQFF

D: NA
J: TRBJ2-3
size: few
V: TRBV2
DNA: TGTGCCAGCAGTGAACGGCTAGCCCAAGATACGCAGTATTTT
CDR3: CASSERLAQDTQYF

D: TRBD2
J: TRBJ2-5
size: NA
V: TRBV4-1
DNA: TGCGCCAGCAGCCAAGAAGGTAGCGGGAGGAGAGAGACCCAGTACTTC
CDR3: CASSQEGSGRRETQYF

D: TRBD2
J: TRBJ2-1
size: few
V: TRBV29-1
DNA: TGCAGCGTTGCCCAGTCGGGGGGGCAGTTCTTC
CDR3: CSVAQSGGQFF

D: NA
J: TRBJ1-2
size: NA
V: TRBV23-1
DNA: TGCGCCAGCAGTCAATGGCTTCGCTGTTCCTGCTACACCTTC
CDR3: CASSQWLRCSCYTF

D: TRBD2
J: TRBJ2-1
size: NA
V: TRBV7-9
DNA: TGTGCCAGCAGCTTAGCCCCTAGCGGGAGCAATGAGCAGTTCTTC
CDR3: CASSLAPSGSNEQFF

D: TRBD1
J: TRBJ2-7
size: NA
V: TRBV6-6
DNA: TGTGCCAGCAGTTACGAATGGGACAGCTACGAGCAGTACTTC
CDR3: CASSYEWDSYEQYF

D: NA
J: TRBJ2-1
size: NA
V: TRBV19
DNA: TGTGCCACTGGCGAGGGAAGCGGATCCTACAATGAGCAGTTCTTC
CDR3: CATGEGSGSYNEQFF

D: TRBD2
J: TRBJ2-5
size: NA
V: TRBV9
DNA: TGTGCCAGCAGCGTAGGACTAGCGGAAGAGACCCAGTACTTC
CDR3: CASSVGLAEETQYF

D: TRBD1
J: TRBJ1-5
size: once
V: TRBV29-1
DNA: TGCAGTGATGACAGGGGGCTTGAAAGCAATCAGCCCCAGCATTTT
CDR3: CSDDRGLESNQPQHF

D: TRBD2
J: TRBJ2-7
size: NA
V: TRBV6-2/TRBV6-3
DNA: TGTGCCAGCAGTTCGGCGGGAGTGTTCTACGAGCAGTACTTC
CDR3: CASSSAGVFYEQYF

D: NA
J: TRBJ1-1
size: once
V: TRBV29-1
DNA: TGCAGCGTTAGACAGCCCCAGAGGAACACTGAAGCTTTCTTT
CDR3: CSVRQPQRNTEAFF

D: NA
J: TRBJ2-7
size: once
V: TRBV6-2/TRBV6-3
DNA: TGTGCCAGCAGTTCTACGGGATCAGCTTCCTACGAGCAGTACTTC
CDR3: CASSSTGSASYEQYF

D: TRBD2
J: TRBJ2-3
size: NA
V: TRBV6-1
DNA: TGTGCCAGCAGTGAAAGGCTAGCGGGAGGGTTTGCTACGCAGTATTTT
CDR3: CASSERLAGGFATQYF

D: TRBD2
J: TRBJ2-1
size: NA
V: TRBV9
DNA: TGTGCCAGCAGCGTAGCGGCGGGAGGGGGCGATGAGCAGTTCTTC
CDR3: CASSVAAGGGDEQFF

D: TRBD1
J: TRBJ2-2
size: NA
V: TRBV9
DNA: TGTGCCAGCAGCGCAGAGACAGGGAATTGGGAGGAGCTGTTTTTT
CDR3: CASSAETGNWEELFF

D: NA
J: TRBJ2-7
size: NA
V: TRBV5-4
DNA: TGTGCCAGCAGCTTGGAAACAGGCGAGCAGTACTTC
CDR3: CASSLETGEQYF

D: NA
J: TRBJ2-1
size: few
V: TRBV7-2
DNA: TGTGCCAGCAGCCCTCAGTCCCTTTACAATGAGCAGTTCTTC
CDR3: CASSPQSLYNEQFF

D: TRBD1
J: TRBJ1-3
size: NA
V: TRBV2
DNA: TGTGCCAGCAGTCCGGACAGGGGTGGAAACACCATATATTTT
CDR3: CASSPDRGGNTIYF

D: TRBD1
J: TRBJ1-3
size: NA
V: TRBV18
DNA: TGTGCCAGCTCACCAGACAGGGGGCCGGTTGGAAACACCATATATTTT
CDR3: CASSPDRGPVGNTIYF

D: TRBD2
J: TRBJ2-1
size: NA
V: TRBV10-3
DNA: TGTGCCATCGGGACTAGCATCAATGAGCAGTTCTTC
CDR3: CAIGTSINEQFF

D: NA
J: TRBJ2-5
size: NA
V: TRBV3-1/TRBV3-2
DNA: TGTGCCAGCGCAGGGGTTCAAGAGACCCAGTACTTC
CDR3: CASAGVQETQYF

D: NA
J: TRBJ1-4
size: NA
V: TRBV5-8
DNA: TGTGCCAGCAGCTTGGCGGGGATTTTCGAAAAACTGTTTTTT
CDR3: CASSLAGIFEKLFF

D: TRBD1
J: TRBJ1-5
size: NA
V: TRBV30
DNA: TGTGCCTGGAGCGGACAGGCTAATCAGCCCCAGCATTTT
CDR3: CAWSGQANQPQHF

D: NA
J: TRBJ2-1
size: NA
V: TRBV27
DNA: TGTGCCAGCAGTTACGGGGTTACCTACAATGAGCAGTTCTTC
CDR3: CASSYGVTYNEQFF